These 20 T cell receptor beta chains originate from one sample sequenced in a study of shared clonotypes between healthy human individuals (dated by TCRdb to 2018 to 2020). Receptor amplification or capture employed the immunoSEQ multiplex PCR assay. TCRdb limited this immuneACCESS table to in-frame rearrangements with V and J called. A share of clones is missing; checked studies link under half to unresolved V genes, and the rest is unexplained. This sample is represented by over 2 million clones; 85% to 95% of them were singletons. The ten largest clones take up 0.1% to 0.15% of the sample. Specimen: naive CD4+ T cells sorted from blood. What this sample's cell subset or site label stands for: CD45RA+ positively selected. These receptors were taken from a man younger than 30 in good health.

Of note for this clone: Other DNA sequences in the sample encode the same CDR3. The CDR3 loop is CASSQGRNQPQHF. CDR3 bases: TGTGCCAGCAGCCAAGGCCGCAATCAGCCCCAGCATTTT. The V call is TRBV14, the J call TRBJ1-5; D gene unclear. Germline CDR1 SGHDN, CDR2 FVKESK. The CDR3 has 13 amino acids. V lost 1 base and J 2 bases, leaving 3 bases between the germline ends. The full variable domain, its missing parts supplied by reference TRBV14 and TRBJ1-5, is EAGVTQFPSHSVIEKGQTVTLRCDPISGHDNLYWYRRVMGKEIKFLLHFVKESKQDESGMPNNRFLAERTGGTYSTLKVQPAELEDSGVYFCASSQGRNQPQHFGDGTRLSIL.

A single count supports this clone. This sequence joins TRBV28 and TRBJ1-2; D is perhaps TRBD1 (5 bases). Trimming pared 7 bases from V and 2 bases from J, leaving 14 bases between. Germline CDR1 is MDHEN and CDR2 is SYDVKM. The CDR3 has 14 amino acids. Here the CDR3 reads CASTLLQGNYGYTF. DNA of the CDR3: TGTGCCAGCACCCTACTCCAGGGAAACTATGGCTACACCTTC.

V is TRBV6-5 and J is TRBJ2-3; tentative D call: TRBD1 (5 bases). Germline V lookup: CDR1 MNHEY, CDR2 SVGAGI. CDR3 length: 15 amino acids. V was cut by 7 bases and J by 0 bases, with 14 bases left in between. CDR3 in DNA: TGTGCCAGCACCCTTACCTGGACAAGCACAGATACGCAGTATTTT. Protein: CASTLTWTSTDTQYF.

On this clone itself: The same CDR3 can be traced to other DNA sequences in this sample. V and J are TRBV18 and TRBJ1-2; 12 positions match TRBD1. Looked up from germline, CDR1 is KGHSH and CDR2 is LQKENI. The CDR3 is made up of 16 amino acids. The J segment lost 2 bases and the V segment lost 3 bases, leaving 4 bases of the junction unmatched. The CDR3 sequence: CASSPLGTGGNYGYTF. The CDR3 DNA sequence: TGTGCCAGCTCACCTCTTGGGACAGGGGGCAACTATGGCTACACCTTC.

This clone was observed once. The V and J genes are TRBV2 and TRBJ2-1; D is possibly TRBD1 (5 bases). Trimming cost V 6 bases and J 5 bases, with 11 bases left between them. Germline V gene lookup returns CDR1 SNHLY and CDR2 FYNNEI. The CDR3 contains 13 residues. Here the CDR3 reads CASSREGHNEQFF. The CDR3 DNA reads TGTGCCAGCAGCAGGGAAGGTCACAATGAGCAGTTCTTC.

This clone was counted once. This chain uses TRBV2 with TRBJ2-4; possibly TRBD2 for D (6 bases). V was shortened by 0 bases and J by 3 bases, with 6 bases between the two germline ends. Germline values: CDR1 SNHLY, CDR2 FYNNEI. CDR3 length: 14 residues. The CDR3 coding sequence is TGTGCCAGCAGTGAAGCTAGCGGCAAAAACATTCAGTACTTC. This encodes CASSEASGKNIQYF.

The chain combines TRBV6-5 with TRBJ1-2; the D gene is possibly TRBD1 (5 bases). The CDR3 runs to 13 residues. V lost 2 bases to trimming and J lost 4 bases, with 8 bases between them. The germline V gene has CDR1 MNHEY and CDR2 SVGAGI. CDR3 region: CASSYRGLYGYTF. CDR3 coding DNA: TGTGCCAGCAGTTACAGGGGACTCTATGGCTACACCTTC.

The rearrangement uses TRBV13 and TRBJ2-1, with 8 bases identical to TRBD2. Germline V gene sequence: CDR1 PRHDT, CDR2 FYEKMQ (reference sequence). Trimming at V came to 5 bases and at J to 6 bases, leaving 15 bases not matched to a gene. This CDR3 spans 17 amino acids. The CDR3 sequence: CASSNRQSGGIGNEQFF. CDR3 in DNA: TGTGCCAGCAGCAACAGACAGAGCGGGGGTATTGGCAATGAGCAGTTCTTC.

V gene TRBV5-6 combines with J gene TRBJ2-6; 8 nucleotides line up with TRBD1. Per germline, CDR1 SGHDT and CDR2 YYEEEE. J was trimmed by 2 bases and V by 1 base; bases with no gene match: 11. This CDR3 is built from 19 residues. CDR3 DNA: TGTGCCAGCAGCTTGTTCTCCGGACAGGGAATCCCTGGGGCCAACGTCCTGACTTTC. Its protein is CASSLFSGQGIPGANVLTF.

The chain links TRBV6-6 to TRBJ2-5; no clear D. This CDR3 contains 14 residues. Trimming took 0 bases from V and 5 from J, leaving 10 bases between them. Germline V gene sequence: CDR1 MNHNY, CDR2 SVGAGI (reference sequence). The CDR3 protein is CASSYSYARETQYF. Here the CDR3 DNA reads TGTGCCAGCAGTTACTCGTATGCGCGCGAGACCCAGTACTTC.

The J gene is TRBJ1-6, the V gene TRBV7-2, with a weak D call TRBD1 (6 bases). There are 13 residues in the CDR3. Germline loops: CDR1 SGHTA, CDR2 FQGNSA. V lost 5 bases and J lost 14, with 16 bases in between. The CDR3 DNA is TGTGCCAGCAGCACAGACAGGTTGTCGGCCCTCCACTTT. Translating it yields CASSTDRLSALHF.

V gene TRBV2 combines with J gene TRBJ1-1, with 7 bases matching TRBD1. With V trimmed by 3 bases and J by 3 bases, 4 bases remained unmatched. Germline CDR1 reads SNHLY; CDR2 reads FYNNEI. The CDR3 totals 14 residues. The CDR3 sequence is CASSEEGAYTEAFF. DNA of the CDR3: TGTGCCAGCAGTGAGGAGGGGGCCTACACTGAAGCTTTCTTT.

The J gene is TRBJ2-5, the V gene TRBV19; TRBD1 aligns across 12 bases. The CDR3 runs 15 residues. J lost 4 bases, V lost 5 bases, and 5 bases had no gene match. The germline V gene has CDR1 LNHDA and CDR2 SQIVND (reference sequence). The CDR3 protein is CASSPGTGGSETQYF. The CDR3 DNA sequence: TGTGCCAGTAGTCCCGGGACAGGGGGCTCAGAGACCCAGTACTTC.

J is TRBJ1-2 and V is TRBV27, with D unclear. The germline V and J ends were trimmed by 8 bases and 1 base, with 14 bases remaining between them. Germline values: CDR1 MNHEY, CDR2 SMNVEV (reference sequence). The CDR3 loop spans 14 amino acids. CDR3 coding DNA: TGTGCCAGCCGACAAGGACTGAATAACTATGGCTACACCTTC. Its protein product is CASRQGLNNYGYTF.

The chain is built from TRBV6-5 and TRBJ1-4; D is ambiguous. The CDR3 sequence is 12 residues long. CDR1 and CDR2 from the germline V gene are MNHEY and SVGAGI. Trimming removed 11 bases from V and 5 bases from J, with 12 bases in between. CDR3 in amino acids: CAARAANEKLFF. CDR3 coding DNA: TGTGCCGCCCGGGCAGCAAATGAAAAACTGTTTTTT.

The V and J genes are TRBV2 and TRBJ1-2; the D is unclear. The germline V gene has CDR1 SNHLY and CDR2 FYNNEI. CDR3 length: 14 residues. V gave up 1 base and J gave up 8 bases, with 14 bases separating them. The CDR3 here is CASSEERNPEGYTF. The CDR3 region has the DNA TGTGCCAGCAGTGAAGAACGAAACCCAGAGGGCTACACCTTC.

V is TRBV28 and J is TRBJ1-3; weak D call: TRBD1 (5 bases). V was shortened by 3 bases and J by 2 bases, with 8 bases between the two germline ends. From germline, CDR1 is MDHEN and CDR2 SYDVKM. This CDR3 has 14 residues. The CDR3: CASSLSGTGNTIYF. The CDR3 nucleotides are TGTGCCAGCAGTTTGTCAGGGACTGGAAACACCATATATTTT.

In regard to this clone: This sample also contains other DNA sequences that code for the same CDR3. V and J are TRBV7-2 and TRBJ1-1; 7 bases are shared with TRBD1. Per germline, CDR1 SGHTA and CDR2 FQGNSA. This CDR3 spans 15 amino acids. Unmatched junction bases numbered 6, after V lost 5 bases and J lost 0 bases. The CDR3 reads CASSPSGTVNTEAFF. As DNA, the CDR3 is TGTGCCAGCAGCCCGTCCGGGACAGTGAACACTGAAGCTTTCTTT.

V gene TRBV18 combines with J gene TRBJ1-5; D call uncertain. The CDR3 runs to 14 residues. V lost 5 bases and J lost 0, with 8 bases in between. Germline loops: CDR1 KGHSH, CDR2 LQKENI. CDR3 sequence: CASSTTVSNQPQHF. The CDR3 DNA follows: TGTGCCAGCTCAACCACGGTTAGCAATCAGCCCCAGCATTTT.

This chain uses TRBV29-1 with TRBJ2-2, with a tentative D call TRBD1 (5 bases). CDR1 SQVTM and CDR2 ANQGSEA come from the germline V gene. This CDR3 spans 13 amino acids. The V end was cut by 8 bases, the J end by 2 bases, with 12 bases between. CDR3 residues: CSYLDSNTGELFF. Written as DNA, the CDR3 is TGCAGCTACCTTGACAGCAACACCGGGGAGCTGTTTTTT.